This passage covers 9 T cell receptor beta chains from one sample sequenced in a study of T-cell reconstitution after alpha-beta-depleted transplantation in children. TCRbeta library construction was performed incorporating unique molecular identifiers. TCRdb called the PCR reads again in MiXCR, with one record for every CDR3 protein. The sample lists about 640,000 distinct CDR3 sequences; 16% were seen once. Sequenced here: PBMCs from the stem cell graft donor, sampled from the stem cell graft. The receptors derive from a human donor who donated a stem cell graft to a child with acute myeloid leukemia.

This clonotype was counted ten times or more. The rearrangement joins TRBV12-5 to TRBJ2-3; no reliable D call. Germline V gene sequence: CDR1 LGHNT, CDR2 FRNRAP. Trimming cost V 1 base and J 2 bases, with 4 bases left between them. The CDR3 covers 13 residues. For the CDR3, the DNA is TGTGCTAGTGGTTTGGCATTCACAGATACGCAGTATTTT. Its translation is CASGLAFTDTQYF.

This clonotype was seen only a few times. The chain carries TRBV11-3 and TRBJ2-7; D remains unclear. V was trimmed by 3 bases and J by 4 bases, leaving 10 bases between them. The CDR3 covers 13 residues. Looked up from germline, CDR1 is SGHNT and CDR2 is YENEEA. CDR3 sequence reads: CASSLVDGYEQYF. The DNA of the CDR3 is TGTGCCAGCAGCTTGGTGGACGGGTACGAGCAGTACTTC.

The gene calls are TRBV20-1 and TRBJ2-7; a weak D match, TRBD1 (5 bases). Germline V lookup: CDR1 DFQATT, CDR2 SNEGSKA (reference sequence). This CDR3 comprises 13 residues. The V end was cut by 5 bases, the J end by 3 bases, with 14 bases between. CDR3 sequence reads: CSAASTDSYEQYV. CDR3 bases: TGCAGTGCTGCTTCGACAGATAGCTACGAGCAGTACGTC.

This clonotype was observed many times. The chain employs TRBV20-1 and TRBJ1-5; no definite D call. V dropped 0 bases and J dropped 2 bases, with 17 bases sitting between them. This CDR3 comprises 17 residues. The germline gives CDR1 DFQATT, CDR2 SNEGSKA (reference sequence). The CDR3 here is CSARDRARLGGNQPQHF. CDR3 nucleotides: TGCAGTGCTAGAGATCGGGCACGGCTGGGCGGCAATCAGCCCCAGCATTTT.

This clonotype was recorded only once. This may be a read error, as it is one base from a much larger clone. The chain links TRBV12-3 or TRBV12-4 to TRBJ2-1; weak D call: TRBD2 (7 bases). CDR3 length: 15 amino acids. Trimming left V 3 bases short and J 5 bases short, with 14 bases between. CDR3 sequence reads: CASSFRGASNNEQFF. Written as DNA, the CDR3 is TGTGCCAGCAGTTTTCGGGGGGCGTCCAACAATGAGCAGTTCTTC.

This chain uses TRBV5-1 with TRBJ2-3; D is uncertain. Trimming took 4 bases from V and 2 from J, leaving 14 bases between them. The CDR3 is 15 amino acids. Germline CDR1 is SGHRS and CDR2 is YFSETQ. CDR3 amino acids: CASSGLDDPTDTQYF. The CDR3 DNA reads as TGCGCCAGCAGCGGTTTGGACGACCCCACAGATACGCAGTATTTT.

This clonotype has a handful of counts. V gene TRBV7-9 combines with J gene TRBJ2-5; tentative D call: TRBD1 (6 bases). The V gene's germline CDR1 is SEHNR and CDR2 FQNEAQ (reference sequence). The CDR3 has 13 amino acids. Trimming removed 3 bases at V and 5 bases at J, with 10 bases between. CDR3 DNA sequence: TGTGCCAGCAGCTTCACAGGGTTGGAGACCCAGTACTTC. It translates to CASSFTGLETQYF. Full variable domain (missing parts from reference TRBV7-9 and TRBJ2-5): DTGVSQNPRHKITKRGQNVTFRCDPISEHNRLYWYRQTLGQGPEFLTYFQNEAQLEKSRLLSDRFSAERPKGSFSTLEIQRTEQGDSAMYLCASSFTGLETQYFGPGTRLLVL.

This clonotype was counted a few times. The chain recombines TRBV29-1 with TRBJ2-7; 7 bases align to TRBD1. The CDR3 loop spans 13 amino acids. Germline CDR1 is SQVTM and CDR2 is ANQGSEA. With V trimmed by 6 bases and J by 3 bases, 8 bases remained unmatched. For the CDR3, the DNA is TGCAGCGTGACAGGGAATACCGACTACGAGCAGTACTTC. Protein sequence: CSVTGNTDYEQYF.

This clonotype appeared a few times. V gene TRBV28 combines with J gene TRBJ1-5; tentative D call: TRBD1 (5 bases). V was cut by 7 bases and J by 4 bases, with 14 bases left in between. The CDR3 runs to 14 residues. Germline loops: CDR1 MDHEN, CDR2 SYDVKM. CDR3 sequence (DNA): TGTGCCAGCATTGGAGGGGCCAAGAATCAGCCCCAGCATTTT. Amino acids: CASIGGAKNQPQHF.